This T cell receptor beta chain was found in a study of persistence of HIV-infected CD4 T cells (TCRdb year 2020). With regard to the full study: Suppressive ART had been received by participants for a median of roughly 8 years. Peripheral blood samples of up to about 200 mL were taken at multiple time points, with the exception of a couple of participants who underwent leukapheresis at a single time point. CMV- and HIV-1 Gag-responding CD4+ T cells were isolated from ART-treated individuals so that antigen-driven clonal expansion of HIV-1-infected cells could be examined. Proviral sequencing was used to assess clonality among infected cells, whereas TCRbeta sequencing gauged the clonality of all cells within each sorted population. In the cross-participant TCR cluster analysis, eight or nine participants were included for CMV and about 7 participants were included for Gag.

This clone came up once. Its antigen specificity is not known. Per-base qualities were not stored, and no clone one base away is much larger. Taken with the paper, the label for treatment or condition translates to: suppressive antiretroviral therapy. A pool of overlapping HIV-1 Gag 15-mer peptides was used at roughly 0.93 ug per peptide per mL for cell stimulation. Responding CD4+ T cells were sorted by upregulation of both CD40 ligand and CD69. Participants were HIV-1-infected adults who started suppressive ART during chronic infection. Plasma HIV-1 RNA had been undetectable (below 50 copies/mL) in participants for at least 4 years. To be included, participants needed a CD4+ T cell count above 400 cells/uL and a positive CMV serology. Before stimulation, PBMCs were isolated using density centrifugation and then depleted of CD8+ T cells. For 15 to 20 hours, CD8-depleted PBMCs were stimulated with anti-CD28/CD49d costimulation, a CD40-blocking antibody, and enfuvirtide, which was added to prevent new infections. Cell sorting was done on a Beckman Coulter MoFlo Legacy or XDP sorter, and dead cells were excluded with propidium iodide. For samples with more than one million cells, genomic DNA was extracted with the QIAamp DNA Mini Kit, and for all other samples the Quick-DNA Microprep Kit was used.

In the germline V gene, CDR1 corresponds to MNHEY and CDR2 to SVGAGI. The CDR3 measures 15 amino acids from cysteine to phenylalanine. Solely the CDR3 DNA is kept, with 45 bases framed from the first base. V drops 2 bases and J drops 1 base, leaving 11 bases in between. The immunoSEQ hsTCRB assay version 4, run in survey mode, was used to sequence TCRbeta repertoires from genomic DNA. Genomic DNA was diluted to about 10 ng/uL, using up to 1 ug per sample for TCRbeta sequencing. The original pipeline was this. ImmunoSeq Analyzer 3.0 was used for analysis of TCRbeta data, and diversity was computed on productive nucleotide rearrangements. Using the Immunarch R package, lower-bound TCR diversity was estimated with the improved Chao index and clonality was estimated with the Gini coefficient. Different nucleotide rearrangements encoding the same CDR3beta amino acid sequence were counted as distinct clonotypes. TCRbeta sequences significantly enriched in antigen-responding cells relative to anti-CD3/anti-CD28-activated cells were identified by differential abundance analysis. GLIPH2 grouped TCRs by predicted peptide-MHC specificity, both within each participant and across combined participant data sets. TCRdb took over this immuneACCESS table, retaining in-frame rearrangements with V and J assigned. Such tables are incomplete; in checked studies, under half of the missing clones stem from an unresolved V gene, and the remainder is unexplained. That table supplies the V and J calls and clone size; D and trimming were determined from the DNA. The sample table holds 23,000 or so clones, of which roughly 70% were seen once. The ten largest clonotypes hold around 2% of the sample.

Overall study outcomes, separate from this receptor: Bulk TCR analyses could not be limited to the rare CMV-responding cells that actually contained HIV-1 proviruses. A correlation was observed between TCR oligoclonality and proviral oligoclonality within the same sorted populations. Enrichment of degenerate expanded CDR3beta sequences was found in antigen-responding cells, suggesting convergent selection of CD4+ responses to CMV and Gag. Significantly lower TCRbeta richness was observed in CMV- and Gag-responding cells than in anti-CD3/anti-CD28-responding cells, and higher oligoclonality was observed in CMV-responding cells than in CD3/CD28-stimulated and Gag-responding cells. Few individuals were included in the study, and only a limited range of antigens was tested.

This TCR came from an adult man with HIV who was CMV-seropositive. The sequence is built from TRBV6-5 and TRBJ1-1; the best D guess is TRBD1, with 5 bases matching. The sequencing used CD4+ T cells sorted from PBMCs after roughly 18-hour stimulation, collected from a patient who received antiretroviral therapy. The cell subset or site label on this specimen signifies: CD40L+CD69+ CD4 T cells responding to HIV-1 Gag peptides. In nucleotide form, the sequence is TGTGCCAGCAGTTACAAGACAGCGTCGAACACTGAAGCTTTCTTT. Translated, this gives CASSYKTASNTEAFF.